Given below is one TCR beta chain in context. With random hexamers, 0.5 to 1 ug RNA was reverse transcribed. TCR beta CDR3 was amplified by immunoSEQ multiplex PCR. This amplification extended across 54 Vbeta and 13 Jbeta segments. A single record per CDR3 protein comes from TCRdb applying MiXCR to the immunoSEQ multiplex PCR reads. In the table there are some 100,000 distinct CDR3 sequences, 85% to 95% of which are singletons. Negative isolation yielded CD4+ and CD8+ T cells, and FACS enriched TEMRA cells. Germline CDR1 SGHRS, CDR2 YFSETQ. The V and J ends lost 5 bases and 1 base respectively, with 10 bases between them. This CDR3 has 14 residues. This sample was included in a study of CD8 T cells in Susac syndrome.

Sequencing used CD8+ T cells from PBMCs. J is TRBJ1-5 and V is TRBV5-1; the D gene is possibly TRBD1 (5 bases). This sequence originates from a human donor in good health. This CDR3 is CASRPTESNQPQHF. The CDR3, as DNA: TGCGCCAGCAGACCGACAGAGAGCAATCAGCCCCAGCATTTT. Together with reference TRBV5-1 and TRBJ1-5, the CDR3 gives the full variable domain: KAGVTQTPRYLIKTRGQQVTLSCSPISGHRSVSWYQQTPGQGLQFLFEYFSETQRNKGNFPGRFSGRQFSNSRSEMNVSTLELGDSALYLCASRPTESNQPQHFGDGTRLSIL.